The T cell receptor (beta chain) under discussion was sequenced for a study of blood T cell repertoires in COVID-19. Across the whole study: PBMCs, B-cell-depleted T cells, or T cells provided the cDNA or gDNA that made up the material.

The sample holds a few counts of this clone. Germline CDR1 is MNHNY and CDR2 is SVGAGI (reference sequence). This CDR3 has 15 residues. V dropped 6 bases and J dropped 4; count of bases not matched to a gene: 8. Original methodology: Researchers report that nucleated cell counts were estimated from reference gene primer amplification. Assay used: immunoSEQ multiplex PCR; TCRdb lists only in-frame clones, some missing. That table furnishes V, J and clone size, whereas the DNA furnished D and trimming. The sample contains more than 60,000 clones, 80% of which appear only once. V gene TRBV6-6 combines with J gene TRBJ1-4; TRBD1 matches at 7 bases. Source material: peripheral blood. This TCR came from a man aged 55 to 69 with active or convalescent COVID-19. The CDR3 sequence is CASSPGTADNEKLFF. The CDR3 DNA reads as TGTGCCAGCAGCCCTGGGACAGCCGATAATGAAAAACTGTTTTTT.